This TCR beta chain originates from a study of brain T cells in children with intractable seizures. Clones were sequenced by immunoSEQ multiplex PCR, and TCRdb holds only the in-frame ones, with some missing. This table has 95,000 to 120,000 clones, 94% appearing once. Trimming removed 1 base at V and 3 bases at J, with 11 bases between. The CDR3 contains 15 residues. CDR1 SGDLS and CDR2 YYNGEE come from the germline V gene. The clonotype comes from a boy in the first two years of life with hemimegalencephaly and intractable seizures. The chain combines TRBV9 with TRBJ2-1; D remains ambiguous. The sample was peripheral blood, taken at surgery. CDR3 in DNA: TGTGCCAGCAGCGTAACCCAGTGGGACTACAATGAGCAGTTCTTC. This sequence encodes CASSVTQWDYNEQFF.